This is a list of T cell receptor beta chains from one sample in a study of T-cell memory formation after mild COVID-19. TCRdb re-analysed the 5' RACE reads in MiXCR, keeping a single row per CDR3 protein. The repertoire consists of some 440,000 distinct CDR3 sequences, with about 23% occurring once and the leading ten covering under 15%. Sequenced: PBMCs or a T cell subset sorted from them (not recorded which). These receptors were obtained from an adult woman who had mild COVID-19 (a few samples of this study predate the infection). Cell type and time point are not known. The CDR3 runs from the conserved cysteine through the conserved F or W. Fields, in order: D gene, J gene, clone size, V gene, CDR3 protein, CDR3 DNA. D genes are given only for firm matches. Clone size is not always given. Where it is, it says once, few, many or a class for expanded clones.

NA	TRBJ2-2	few	TRBV5-6	CASSLDARWATGELFF	TGTGCCAGCAGCTTGGATGCGCGGTGGGCCACCGGGGAGCTGTTTTTT
NA	TRBJ2-1	NA	TRBV4-2	CASSLGQTGLGNEQFF	TGTGCCAGCAGCCTCGGACAGACTGGGTTGGGCAATGAGCAGTTCTTC
NA	TRBJ1-1	NA	TRBV19	CASSTLNPGNTEAFF	TGTGCCAGTAGTACCCTCAACCCCGGGAACACTGAAGCTTTCTTT
TRBD2	TRBJ2-7	NA	TRBV5-5	CASSRVSAGGSYEQYF	TGTGCCAGCAGCCGAGTTTCAGCGGGAGGCTCCTACGAGCAGTACTTC
NA	TRBJ1-2	NA	TRBV5-6	CASSRPGAGGYTF	TGTGCCAGCAGCCGGCCAGGGGCGGGTGGCTACACCTTC
NA	TRBJ1-5	few	TRBV12-3/TRBV12-4	CASREASGGNQPQHF	TGTGCCAGCCGCGAAGCCTCAGGGGGCAATCAGCCCCAGCATTTT
NA	TRBJ1-1	few	TRBV29-1	CSVSGRLMNTEAFF	TGCAGCGTTTCCGGACGGCTAATGAACACTGAAGCTTTCTTT
TRBD1	TRBJ2-5	NA	TRBV5-4	CASSFNFGTGDQETQYF	TGTGCCAGCAGCTTTAATTTCGGGACAGGAGATCAAGAGACCCAGTACTTC
TRBD2	TRBJ2-3	few	TRBV5-1	CASSQQTGRGATDTQYF	TGCGCCAGCAGTCAGCAAACCGGGCGGGGGGCCACAGATACGCAGTATTTT
NA	TRBJ2-2	few	TRBV7-9	CASRPGQSANTGELFF	TGTGCCAGCAGACCTGGACAGAGCGCGAACACCGGGGAGCTGTTTTTT
NA	TRBJ1-6	NA	TRBV7-3	CASSSDRKGSPLHF	TGTGCCAGCAGCTCCGACAGAAAGGGTTCACCCCTCCACTTT
NA	TRBJ2-1	NA	TRBV6-2/TRBV6-3	CASSYSRQEQFF	TGTGCCAGCAGTTACTCGAGACAGGAGCAGTTCTTC
NA	TRBJ2-2	NA	TRBV7-9	CASSFNYGELFF	TGTGCCAGCAGCTTTAACTATGGGGAGCTGTTTTTT
TRBD1	TRBJ1-4	few	TRBV20-1	CSAPPRQGGRGKLFF	TGCAGTGCTCCCCCTAGACAGGGAGGAAGGGGAAAACTGTTTTTT
NA	TRBJ1-4	NA	TRBV12-3/TRBV12-4	CASSLGPRETTNEKLFF	TGTGCCAGCAGTTTAGGGCCCAGGGAGACAACTAATGAAAAACTGTTTTTT
NA	TRBJ2-7	few	TRBV4-1	CASSQVPGLNYEQYF	TGCGCCAGCAGCCAAGTCCCGGGACTCAACTACGAGCAGTACTTC
NA	TRBJ1-5	few	TRBV12-3/TRBV12-4	CASSPEGGGNQPQHF	TGTGCCAGCAGTCCAGAGGGTGGAGGTAATCAGCCCCAGCATTTT
NA	TRBJ2-3	NA	TRBV4-3	CASSQDSWRRTDTQYF	TGCGCCAGCAGCCAAGATAGCTGGAGGAGGACAGATACGCAGTATTTT
NA	TRBJ2-5	few	TRBV3-1	CASSQDLGGETQYF	TGTGCCAGCAGCCAAGACTTAGGAGGGGAGACCCAGTACTTC
NA	TRBJ1-4	NA	TRBV20-1	CSAREAANEKLFF	TGCAGTGCTAGGGAGGCGGCTAATGAAAAACTGTTTTTT
NA	TRBJ2-3	NA	TRBV25-1	CASSDPLSPQYF	TGTGCCAGCAGTGACCCCCTCAGCCCGCAGTATTTT
TRBD1	TRBJ2-5	NA	TRBV29-1	CSVERAGGQETQYF	TGCAGCGTTGAAAGGGCAGGGGGACAAGAGACCCAGTACTTC
NA	TRBJ2-5	few	TRBV5-6	CASSFVETQYF	TGTGCCAGCAGTTTCGTAGAGACCCAGTACTTC